The clone carrying this T cell receptor beta chain has at least ten counts. The entry originates in a study of T cells in Graves' hyperthyroidism and ophthalmopathy. RNA transcripts gave rise to amplified TCR beta CDR3 regions. HTBI primers were used for first-round RT-PCR of the TCR CDR3. MiXCR, applied by TCRdb to the multiplex PCR reads, yields one record per CDR3 protein. Altogether about 350,000 distinct CDR3 sequences are present, over 11% being singletons, with the ten largest covering about 26%. The CDR3 totals 14 residues. Trimming cost V 2 bases and J 4 bases, with 12 bases left between them. Germline V gene sequence: CDR1 ENHRY, CDR2 SYGVKD.

The sample consisted of blood. The V and J genes are TRBV10-3 and TRBJ2-7; D is perhaps TRBD2 (6 bases). The TCR comes from a woman younger than 45 with Graves' hyperthyroidism. The CDR3 here is CAISEPPGGYEQYF. The DNA of the CDR3 is TGTGCCATCAGTGAGCCCCCTGGGGGGTACGAGCAGTACTTC.